A selection of T cell receptor beta chains follows, all from one sample in a study of T-cell memory formation after mild COVID-19. TCRdb re-derived calls from the 5' RACE reads in MiXCR, one entry per CDR3 protein. The sample contains under 300,000 distinct CDR3 sequences, over 15% of which appear only once. The sequencing sample was made of PBMCs or a T cell subset sorted from them (not recorded which). These receptors all come from a man aged 18 to 29 who had mild COVID-19 (a few samples of this study predate the infection). Cell type and time point are not known. The CDR3 runs from the conserved cysteine through the conserved F or W. D genes are given only for firm matches. Not all rows give a size; the values are once, few, many and, for expanded clones, a class.

CDR3aa	CDR3nt	abundance	d_gene	v_gene	j_gene
CASSYWRGLVNTEAFF	TGTGCCAGCAGTTACTGGAGGGGGCTGGTGAACACTGAAGCTTTCTTT	.	TRBD1	TRBV6-6	TRBJ1-1
CSARVASTDTQYF	TGCAGTGCTAGAGTGGCGTCGACAGATACGCAGTATTTT	.	.	TRBV20-1	TRBJ2-3
CSASPGEKLFF	TGCAGTGCTAGCCCGGGGGAAAAACTGTTTTTT	few	.	TRBV20-1	TRBJ1-4
CASSLFASGGTDTQYF	TGTGCCAGCAGTTTATTCGCTAGCGGGGGTACTGATACGCAGTATTTT	many	TRBD2	TRBV27	TRBJ2-3
CASSQAPSRETQYF	TGCGCCAGCAGCCAAGCGCCTTCAAGAGAGACCCAGTACTTC	.	.	TRBV4-3	TRBJ2-5
CASKPEVTSNEQFF	TGCGCCAGCAAACCGGAGGTGACTTCCAATGAGCAGTTCTTC	many	.	TRBV5-1	TRBJ2-1
CASSVVVNSPLHF	TGTGCCAGCAGTGTGGTTGTTAATTCACCCCTCCACTTT	.	.	TRBV2	TRBJ1-6
CASSPRISDTQYF	TGTGCCAGCAGCCCGCGGATCTCAGATACGCAGTATTTT	.	.	TRBV9	TRBJ2-3
CASSPSGGIYEQYF	TGTGCCAGCAGTCCCTCCGGGGGGATCTACGAGCAGTACTTC	.	TRBD2	TRBV12-3/TRBV12-4	TRBJ2-7
CASSLGAGGVYGYTF	TGCGCCAGCAGCCTCGGGGCAGGGGGCGTCTATGGCTACACCTTC	few	TRBD1	TRBV5-1	TRBJ1-2
CASSQDWAEAFF	TGTGCCAGCAGCCAAGACTGGGCTGAAGCTTTCTTT	.	.	TRBV14	TRBJ1-1
CASSTPGLAGPLNTGELFF	TGTGCCAGCAGCACCCCGGGACTAGCGGGGCCACTGAACACCGGGGAGCTGTTTTTT	.	TRBD2	TRBV4-2	TRBJ2-2
CASRPSGVSQETQYF	TGCGCCAGCAGGCCTAGCGGGGTGTCCCAAGAGACCCAGTACTTC	.	TRBD2	TRBV4-1	TRBJ2-5
CASSYAWPGHNTEAFF	TGTGCCAGCAGTTACGCCTGGCCAGGCCACAACACTGAAGCTTTCTTT	few	.	TRBV6-2/TRBV6-3	TRBJ1-1
CSASQGEGQPQHF	TGCAGTGCTAGTCAGGGGGAAGGCCAGCCCCAGCATTTT	.	TRBD1	TRBV20-1	TRBJ1-5
CASSQVEALTGELFF	TGTGCCAGCAGCCAAGTTGAAGCCCTTACCGGGGAGCTGTTTTTT	.	.	TRBV4-2	TRBJ2-2